The 5 T cell receptor beta chains presented below share a single source sample, sequenced in a study of shared clonotypes between healthy human individuals. Method: immunoSEQ multiplex PCR; TCRdb's copy keeps in-frame clones and lacks some. The table has around 1.9 million clones, around 93% seen once. The naive CD8 subset, CD45RO-negative cells positively selected for CCR7, excluded terminally differentiated effector memory CD45RA+ cells. Input material: naive CD8+ T cells from PBMCs. These receptors all stem from a man in his late teens or twenties in good health. Some clones in this sample may be carry-over from other donors' samples.

In the case of this clone: The identical CDR3 is also encoded by other nucleotide sequences in the sample. V gene TRBV6-5 combines with J gene TRBJ1-5, with D possibly TRBD1 on 5 matching bases. V lost 2 bases and J 6 bases, leaving 8 bases between the germline ends. This CDR3 has 13 amino acids. The germline V gene encodes CDR1 MNHEY and CDR2 SVGAGI. In nucleotides, the CDR3 is TGTGCCAGCAGTTACCGAGGGGCTCAGCCCCAGCATTTT. Translation: CASSYRGAQPQHF.

V gene TRBV5-1 combines with J gene TRBJ1-1; no firm D call. Trimming cost V 6 bases and J 0 bases, with 15 bases left between them. Germline lookup yields CDR1 SGHRS and CDR2 YFSETQ. CDR3 length: 15 residues. CDR3 protein: CASNEVSLVNTEAFF. CDR3 in DNA: TGCGCCAGCAACGAAGTAAGTCTCGTGAACACTGAAGCTTTCTTT.

This chain's CDR3 is CASGSEGAYGYTF. The CDR3 DNA follows: TGTGCCAGCGGGTCGGAGGGCGCCTATGGCTACACCTTC. The chain has TRBV6-1 and TRBJ1-2; D remains unclear. The CDR3 has 13 residues. Between the trimmed V and J ends, which lost 8 bases and 4 bases, there was a span of 14 bases. The germline gives CDR1 MNHNS, CDR2 SASEGT.

The chain couples TRBV5-5 to TRBJ2-7; 8 bases map to TRBD1. The CDR3 totals 14 residues. Trimming cost V 3 bases and J 3 bases; bases outside gene matches: 5. The germline V gene encodes CDR1 SGHKS and CDR2 YYEKEE (reference sequence). The CDR3 loop is CASSSDREFYEQYF. The CDR3 DNA sequence: TGTGCCAGCAGCTCGGACAGGGAGTTCTACGAGCAGTACTTC.

The chain employs TRBV5-5 and TRBJ2-5; tentatively, D is TRBD1 (8 bases). The CDR3 loop spans 14 amino acids. Germline CDR1 SGHKS, CDR2 YYEKEE (reference sequence). V lost 4 bases and J 9 bases, leaving 19 bases between the germline ends. Here the CDR3 DNA reads TGTGCCAGCAGCACGGACAGGGAGGGGGTGGCCCAGTACTTC. Residues: CASSTDREGVAQYF.